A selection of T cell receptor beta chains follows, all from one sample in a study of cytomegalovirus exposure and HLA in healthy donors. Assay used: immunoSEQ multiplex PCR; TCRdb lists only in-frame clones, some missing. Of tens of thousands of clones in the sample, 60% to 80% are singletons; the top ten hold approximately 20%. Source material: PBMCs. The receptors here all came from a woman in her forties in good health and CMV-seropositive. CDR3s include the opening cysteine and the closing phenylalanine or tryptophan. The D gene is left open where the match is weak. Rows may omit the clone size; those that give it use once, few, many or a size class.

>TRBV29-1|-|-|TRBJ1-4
CSGTTGNNEKLFF
TGCAGCGGTACGACGGGTAATAATGAAAAACTGTTTTTT
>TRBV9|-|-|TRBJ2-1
CASTPGGGALDEQFF
TGTGCCAGCACCCCGGGGGGCGGGGCTCTAGATGAGCAGTTCTTC
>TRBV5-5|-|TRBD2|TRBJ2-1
CASEPGLAGDEQFF
TGTGCCAGCGAGCCGGGACTAGCGGGAGATGAGCAGTTCTTC
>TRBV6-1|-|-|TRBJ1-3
CASSEYSVGVPSGNTIYF
TGTGCCAGCAGTGAATATAGCGTTGGTGTTCCTTCTGGAAACACCATATATTTT
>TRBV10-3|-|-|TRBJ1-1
CAISGQSTEAFF
TGTGCCATCAGTGGGCAGTCCACTGAAGCTTTCTTT
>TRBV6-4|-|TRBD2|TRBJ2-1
CASSRTSGNPYNEQFF
TGTGCCAGCAGTAGGACTAGCGGGAACCCTTACAATGAGCAGTTCTTC
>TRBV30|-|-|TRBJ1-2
CAWSARGGPYGYTF
TGTGCCTGGAGTGCCCGCGGGGGCCCCTATGGCTACACCTTC
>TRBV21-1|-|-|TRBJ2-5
CASSKSHRGPKETQYF
TGTGCCAGCAGCAAATCCCACAGGGGACCTAAAGAGACCCAGTACTTC
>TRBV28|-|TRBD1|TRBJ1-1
CASSPPGTGWGGSNLEVAFF
TGTGCCAGCAGTCCACCTGGGACAGGATGGGGGGGTTCGAACCTCGAGGTTGCTTTCTTT
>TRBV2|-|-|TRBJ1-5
CASSLRASNQPQHF
TGTGCCAGCAGTCTGAGGGCGAGCAATCAGCCCCAGCATTTT
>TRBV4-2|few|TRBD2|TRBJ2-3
CASSQASGATDTQYF
TGTGCCAGCAGCCAAGCTAGCGGGGCCACAGATACGCAGTATTTT
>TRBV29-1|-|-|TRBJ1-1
CSVTPGVHPLNTEAFF
TGCAGCGTAACCCCAGGCGTTCACCCCCTAAACACTGAAGCTTTCTTT
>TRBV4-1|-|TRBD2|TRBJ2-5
CASSPSGIWETQYF
TGCGCCAGCAGCCCTAGCGGGATCTGGGAGACCCAGTACTTC
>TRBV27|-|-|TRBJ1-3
CASSEGGSGNTIYF
TGTGCCAGCTCAGAGGGAGGGTCTGGAAACACCATATATTTT
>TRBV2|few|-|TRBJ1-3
CASSEIGMLPRSGNTIYF
TGTGCCAGCAGTGAAATCGGGATGTTACCCCGCTCTGGAAACACCATATATTTT
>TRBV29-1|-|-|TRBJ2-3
CSVGAGVTLTDTQYF
TGCAGCGTGGGGGCCGGGGTAACTCTCACAGATACGCAGTATTTT
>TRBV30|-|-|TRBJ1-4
CAWSGGRGEKLFF
TGTGCCTGGAGTGGTGGACGAGGGGAAAAACTGTTTTTT
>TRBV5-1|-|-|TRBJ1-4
CASSSDHPGEKLFF
TGCGCCAGCAGCTCGGACCACCCGGGGGAAAAACTGTTTTTT
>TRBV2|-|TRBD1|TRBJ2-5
CASRATETGRETQYF
TGTGCCAGCAGAGCCACGGAGACAGGGAGAGAGACCCAGTACTTC
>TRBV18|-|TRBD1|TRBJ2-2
CASSPQTGPGELFF
TGTGCCAGCTCACCACAGACAGGGCCCGGGGAGCTGTTTTTT
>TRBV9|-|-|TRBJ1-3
CASSVSSGNTIYF
TGTGCCAGCAGCGTGAGCTCTGGAAACACCATATATTTT
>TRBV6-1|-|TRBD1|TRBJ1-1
CASNRGLSNTEAFF
TGTGCCAGCAACAGGGGGCTCTCGAACACTGAAGCTTTCTTT
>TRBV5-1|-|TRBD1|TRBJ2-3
CASSLVGTGGADTQYF
TGCGCCAGCAGCTTGGTAGGGACAGGGGGCGCAGATACGCAGTATTTT
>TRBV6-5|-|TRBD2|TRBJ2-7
CASSYREGYEQYF
TGTGCCAGCAGTTACAGGGAGGGCTACGAGCAGTACTTC
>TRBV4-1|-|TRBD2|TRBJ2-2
CASSQGGLAGVGTGELFF
TGCGCCAGCAGCCAAGGGGGACTAGCGGGAGTTGGGACCGGGGAGCTGTTTTTT